This T cell receptor beta chain was documented in a study of T cell responses to AZD1222 COVID-19 vaccine. The CDR3 totals 15 residues. Method: immunoSEQ multiplex PCR; TCRdb's copy keeps in-frame clones and lacks some. Among 80,000 or so clones listed, approximately 90% were seen once. The chain is built from TRBV21-1 and TRBJ2-7; TRBD2, the table's D call, was not compared with the DNA. TRBV21-1 is marked as a pseudogene. This receptor was taken from an adult in good health. The starting material was peripheral blood, obtained on day 0 of AZD1222 vaccination. This CDR3 is CASSKDGLVWYEQYF. CDR3 sequence (DNA): TGTGCCAGCAGCAAAGATGGACTCGTCTGGTACGAGCAGTACTTC.